The rows below give T cell receptor beta chains drawn from one sample of a study of shared clonotypes between healthy human individuals. TCRdb's table, derived via immunoSEQ multiplex PCR, lists solely in-frame clones and lacks some. The table has roughly 640,000 clones, 97% seen once. What was sequenced was naive CD4+ T cells sorted from blood. Source of these receptors: a woman in her thirties in good health. CDR3s leave out the opening cysteine and the closing phenylalanine or tryptophan.

TRBV7-3 | ASSSGAGYSPLH
TRBV7-2 | ASSPMRDSGIAYEQY
TRBV29-1 | SVRKGLDTEAF
TRBV19 | ASSMARGGYT
TRBV11-2 | ASSLEGQPIYNEQF
TRBV27 | ASSRTLRGSGANVLT
TRBV15 | ATSSSGRAYNEQF
TRBV2 | ASSELGGQNNEKLF
TRBV28 | ASSFHGRGQPQH
TRBV6-5 | ASTQDRTNTEAF
TRBV5-1 | ASSLAEGQNEQY
TRBV11-2 | ASSLDLGGNEQF
TRBV7-9 | ASSLGTGGAYSGYT
TRBV27 | ASSSTPSTGDYGYT
TRBV5-1 | ASSPTSGSNTGELF
TRBV6-6 | ASSVRGRHYYEQY
TRBV2 | ASSAGGGNTDTQY
TRBV15 | ATSTGGGHSNQPQH
TRBV28 | ASSLVGGGNTEAF
TRBV7-9 | ASSSSGLIVDTQY
TRBV11-2 | ASSLDRGQQQY
TRBV5-6 | ASSFGFGTEYYEQY
TRBV11-2 | ASSPSPEAKNIQY
TRBV11-1 | ASSGLAGVQEQF
TRBV5-6 | ASSLPTLDGYT
TRBV10-3 | AISENMRGDTQY
TRBV6-5 | ASSWGDSPLH
TRBV30 | AWSATGVIRPI
TRBV11-2 | ASSLSSLGGWNEQY